The 17 T cell receptor beta chains below all came from one sample that was sequenced in a study of cytomegalovirus exposure and HLA in healthy donors. Amplification used 60 Vbeta primers and 13 Jbeta primers. Produced via immunoSEQ multiplex PCR; TCRdb's table is partial and in-frame only. The sample carries 90,000 to 140,000 clones, approximately 16% recorded once. The sequencing input was PBMCs. Receptors originate from a female donor in good health and CMV-seronegative.

This clone has a handful of counts. The chain carries TRBV7-9 and TRBJ2-3, with D perhaps matching TRBD2 (6 bases). V gave up 5 bases and J gave up 1 base, with 13 bases separating them. Per the germline V gene, CDR1 is SEHNR and CDR2 is FQNEAQ (reference sequence). CDR3 length: 15 amino acids. For the CDR3, the DNA is TGTGCCAGCAGCGAGACTAGTTCGGGCACAGATACGCAGTATTTT. Amino acids: CASSETSSGTDTQYF.

This clone has just a few counts. This specimen includes other DNA sequences encoding the same CDR3. The CDR3, as DNA: TGCGCCAGCAGCCGTATACCCACCCTAATCGGGGAAAAACTGTTTTTT. It is translated as CASSRIPTLIGEKLFF. The J gene is TRBJ1-4, the V gene TRBV4-1; D unresolved. This CDR3 region has 16 residues. The germline V gene encodes CDR1 MGHRA and CDR2 YSYEKL. The V end lost 4 bases, the J end lost 8 bases, and 20 bases lay between the germline ends.

This clone has a handful of counts. The junction departs from the called germline gene at one end, perhaps through a read error. The rearrangement links TRBV5-1 to TRBJ1-2; 7 positions agree with TRBD1. This CDR3 has 13 residues. Germline CDR1 SGHRS, CDR2 YFSETQ. This CDR3 is CARSLESGGGYTF. The CDR3 DNA is TGCGCCAGAAGCTTGGAATCAGGGGGGGGCTACACCTTC.

With respect to this clone: The junction does not match germline at one end; this may be a read error. Other DNA sequences in this specimen translate into the identical CDR3. The chain recombines TRBV18 with TRBJ2-7; D gene ambiguous. The CDR3 runs to 14 residues. The germline CDR1 and CDR2 sequences are KGHSH and LQKENI. CDR3 region: CASSPVLNSYEQYF. In DNA form, the CDR3 reads TGCGCCAGCTCACCCGTACTGAATTCCTACGAGCAGTACTTC. Based on the CDR3 plus reference TRBV18 and TRBJ2-7, the full variable domain is NAGVMQNPRHLVRRRGQEARLRCSPMKGHSHVYWYRQLPEEGLKFMVYLQKENIIDESGMPKERFSAEFPKEGPSILRIQQVVRGDSAAYFCASSPVLNSYEQYFGPGTRLTVT.

The genes are TRBV28 and TRBJ2-5; D unresolved. The CDR3 totals 13 residues. V shed 2 bases and J shed 5 bases, with 9 bases lying between them. Germline CDR1 reads MDHEN; CDR2 reads SYDVKM. The CDR3, as DNA: TGTGCCAGCAGTTTACGGTTGCCGGAGACCCAGTACTTC. It translates to CASSLRLPETQYF.

This rearrangement joins TRBV2 to TRBJ1-2; 8 bases match TRBD1. The CDR3 totals 14 residues. The V segment lost 5 bases and the J segment 4 bases; nucleotides outside the gene matches: 6. The germline V gene encodes CDR1 SNHLY and CDR2 FYNNEI. The CDR3 region is CASSPSTGGYGYTF. In DNA form, the CDR3 reads TGTGCCAGCAGTCCTTCTACAGGGGGCTATGGCTACACCTTC.

This clone has only a few counts. This chain connects TRBV11-2 to TRBJ2-3; the match to TRBD2 covers 10 bases. The CDR3 covers 16 residues. Trimming at V came to 5 bases and at J to 3 bases, leaving 8 bases not matched to a gene. Germline values: CDR1 SGHAT, CDR2 FQNNGV. CDR3 protein: CASSTKRGGATDTQYF. As DNA, the CDR3 is TGTGCCAGCAGCACCAAGCGGGGGGGTGCGACAGATACGCAGTATTTT.

This clone was seen more than once but under ten times. The chain has TRBV9 and TRBJ1-5; 10 positions match TRBD1. The germline gives CDR1 SGDLS, CDR2 YYNGEE. This CDR3 spans 15 amino acids. With V trimmed by 4 bases and J by 4 bases, 5 bases remained unmatched. The CDR3: CASSSTGGFNQPQHF. The CDR3 nucleotides are TGTGCCAGCAGCTCGACAGGGGGCTTTAATCAGCCCCAGCATTTT.

This clone was observed a handful of times. The CDR3 DNA reads TGTGCCAGCAGCGTAAGCGGGGGGCGGGAGACCCAGTACTTC. Translated: CASSVSGGRETQYF. The chain combines TRBV9 with TRBJ2-5; TRBD2 agrees at 9 bases. Germline CDR1 and CDR2: SGDLS and YYNGEE. V was clipped by 1 base and J by 5 bases; unmatched bases: 3. The CDR3 is 14 residues long.

The V and J genes are TRBV20-1 and TRBJ2-5, with a tentative D call TRBD1 (5 bases). The V and J ends lost 8 bases and 9 bases respectively, with 16 bases between them. Germline assignment: CDR1 DFQATT and CDR2 SNEGSKA (reference sequence). The CDR3 length is 11 residues. CDR3 sequence: CSTPLGVPQYF. For the CDR3, the DNA is TGCAGTACCCCGTTAGGGGTCCCCCAGTACTTC.

This clone was observed a few times. The V call is TRBV5-1, the J call TRBJ1-4; D not certain. This CDR3 has 14 residues. The V and J ends lost 4 bases and 7 bases respectively, with 14 bases between them. Germline assignment: CDR1 SGHRS and CDR2 YFSETQ. This CDR3 is CASSRGLVSEKLFF. Here the CDR3 DNA reads TGCGCCAGCAGCCGAGGACTGGTCAGTGAAAAACTGTTTTTT.

The chain uses TRBV5-1 and TRBJ2-7, with 11 bases matching TRBD1. V lost 4 bases, J lost 6 bases, and 6 bases stayed unmatched. The CDR3 has 14 residues. CDR1 SGHRS and CDR2 YFSETQ come from the germline V gene. The CDR3 DNA reads as TGCGCCAGCAGCAACGGACAGGGGGCGATCGAGCAGTACTTC. The encoded protein is CASSNGQGAIEQYF.

This clone was seen more than once but under ten times. The gene calls are TRBV30 and TRBJ2-2; 10 bases are a match to TRBD2. The CDR3 consists of 15 residues. The V gene's germline CDR1 is GTSNPN and CDR2 SVGIG (reference sequence). Unmatched junction bases numbered 5, after V lost 2 bases and J lost 5 bases. CDR3 sequence: CAWSFSGRLTGELFF. CDR3 nucleotides: TGTGCCTGGAGTTTTAGCGGGAGGCTTACCGGGGAGCTGTTTTTT.

A few counts support this clone. The chain joins TRBV29-1 to TRBJ2-2; 11 nucleotides align to TRBD1. With V trimmed by 8 bases and J by 5 bases, 4 bases remained unmatched. Per germline, CDR1 SQVTM and CDR2 ANQGSEA. This CDR3 has 13 amino acids. CDR3 region: CSIRDRGTGELFF. Here the CDR3 DNA reads TGCAGCATCCGGGACAGGGGGACCGGGGAGCTGTTTTTT.

The chain recombines TRBV18 with TRBJ1-4, with 7 bases aligning to TRBD1. Germline V gives CDR1 KGHSH, CDR2 LQKENI. The CDR3 length is 14 residues. V gave up 5 bases and J gave up 6 bases; unmatched junction bases: 6. CDR3 sequence: CASSRDSTDEKLFF. CDR3 bases: TGTGCCAGCTCAAGGGACAGCACAGATGAAAAACTGTTTTTT.

A few counts support this clone. The genes are TRBV28 and TRBJ1-5; D call uncertain. From germline, CDR1 is MDHEN and CDR2 SYDVKM. The CDR3 runs 14 residues. V was shortened by 3 bases and J by 4 bases, with 10 bases between the two germline ends. The CDR3 DNA sequence: TGTGCCAGCAGTTTGGAGGATGTTAATCAGCCCCAGCATTTT. It encodes CASSLEDVNQPQHF.

A few counts support this clone. The chain joins TRBV5-4 to TRBJ1-4; a possible D gene is TRBD1 (5 bases). This CDR3 spans 14 amino acids. Germline CDR1 SGHNT, CDR2 YYREEE (reference sequence). V was cut by 1 base and J by 4 bases, with 8 bases left in between. CDR3 DNA: TGTGCCAGCAGCTTGCCGGGGGGTAATGAAAAACTGTTTTTT. Its protein is CASSLPGGNEKLFF.